This T cell receptor beta chain is from a study of control samples from healthy donors and cancer patients. Germline CDR1 and CDR2: MDHEN and SYDVKM. Losses at the gene ends were 5 bases for V and 3 bases for J; bases not matched to a gene: 10. The CDR3 extends over 16 amino acids. Clones were read by immunoSEQ multiplex PCR, and TCRdb kept only the in-frame ones, dropping some. This sample has 75,000 to 100,000 clones, with roughly 78% found just once. The chain recombines TRBV28 with TRBJ1-2; the match to TRBD1 covers 9 bases. The sequence derives from a man between 60 and 70 years old in good health. The specimen was blood. Here the CDR3 reads CASSHAGTGKDYGYTF. In nucleotides, the CDR3 is TGTGCCAGCAGTCACGCTGGGACAGGGAAAGACTATGGCTACACCTTC.